This T cell receptor beta chain appears in the sequencing data of a study of T cell responses to AZD1222 COVID-19 vaccine. Notes on the study in general: Compared with day 0, the breadth and depth of the Spike-specific TCR repertoire rose significantly after two doses of AZD1222. Of spike-specific TCRs, nearly half reportedly target regions left unmutated in variants. Only six AZD1222 recipients tested seropositive at baseline.

Regarding this clone: As yet, its antigen is unknown.

Libraries were prepared by immunoSEQ multiplex PCR; TCRdb keeps only in-frame clonotypes and omits some of them. The profile shows around 110,000 clones, about 92% of them singletons. The CDR3 consists of 13 residues. V lost 4 bases and J lost 4, with 8 bases in between. Germline V CDR1 and CDR2: LGHDT, YNNKEL (reference sequence). The TCR originated in an adult in good health. The sample was peripheral blood, taken on day 0 of AZD1222 vaccination. The chain has TRBV3-1 (or the pseudogene TRBV3-2) and TRBJ1-5; D is ambiguous. CDR3 sequence reads: CASSPFLNQPQHF. The CDR3 DNA follows: TGTGCCAGCAGCCCCTTCCTGAATCAGCCCCAGCATTTT.